Included here is one T cell receptor (beta chain) sequence, with context. This specimen belongs to a study of blood T cell repertoires in COVID-19. Turning to the study itself: Sites in the United States, Italy and Spain provided acute and convalescent COVID-19 samples. From T cells, B-cell-depleted T cells, or PBMCs came the material, which was cDNA or gDNA.

Germline V gene lookup returns CDR1 MNHEY and CDR2 SVGAGI. The CDR3 covers 15 residues. Trimming pared 7 bases from V and 0 bases from J, leaving 15 bases between. Original processing methods: The assay estimated nucleated cells by amplifying reference gene primers. TCRdb keeps only in-frame clones here, not all; method: immunoSEQ multiplex PCR. That table is the source of V, J and clone size, and D and trimming were worked out from the DNA. The top ten clones hold around 3.9% of a sample with fewer than 200,000 clones, 87% of them seen once. Sequencing was done on a sample of peripheral blood. The rearrangement joins TRBV6-5 to TRBJ1-2; the D is unclear. This receptor was obtained from a woman aged 60 to 75 who had recovered from COVID-19. The CDR3 DNA reads as TGTGCCAGCATAGTTAACAGCCAGACTAACTATGGCTACACCTTC. This sequence encodes CASIVNSQTNYGYTF.